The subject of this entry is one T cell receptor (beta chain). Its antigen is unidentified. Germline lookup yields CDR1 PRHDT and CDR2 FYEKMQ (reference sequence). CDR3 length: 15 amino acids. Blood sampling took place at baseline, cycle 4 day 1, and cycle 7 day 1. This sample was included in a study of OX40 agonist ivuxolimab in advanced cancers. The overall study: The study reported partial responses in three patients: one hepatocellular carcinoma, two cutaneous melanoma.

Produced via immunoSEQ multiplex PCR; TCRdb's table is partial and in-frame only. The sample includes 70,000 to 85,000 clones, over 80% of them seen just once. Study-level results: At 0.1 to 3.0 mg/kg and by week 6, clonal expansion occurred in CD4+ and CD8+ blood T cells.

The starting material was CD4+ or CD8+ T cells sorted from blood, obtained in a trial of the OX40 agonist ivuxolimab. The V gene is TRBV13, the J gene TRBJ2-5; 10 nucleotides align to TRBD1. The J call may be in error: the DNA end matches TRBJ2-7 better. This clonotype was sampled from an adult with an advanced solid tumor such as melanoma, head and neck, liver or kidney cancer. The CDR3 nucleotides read TGTGCCAGCAGCTTAGAAGGGACAGGGGTCTACGAGCAGTACTTC. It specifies CASSLEGTGVYEQYF.